This paragraph covers one T cell receptor beta chain sequence. The antigen remains undetermined. This sample stems from a study of T cells in localized non-small cell lung cancer. The study's findings and limits: Uninvolved adjacent lung showed higher T cell clonality than tumor.

Germline V gives CDR1 MNHNS, CDR2 SASEGT. Losses at the gene ends were 3 bases for V and 0 bases for J; bases not matched to a gene: 3. This CDR3 region has 16 residues. Sequencing was performed with immunoSEQ multiplex PCR; in TCRdb, only in-frame clones are kept and a portion is missing. The sample holds roughly 30,000 clones, around 93% seen once. The TCR sequence derives from a man aged 35-69 years with stage II lung adenocarcinoma. The sample was PBMCs, taken before any cancer treatment. The chain recombines TRBV6-1 with TRBJ2-1, with 9 bases identical to TRBD1. CDR3 DNA sequence: TGTGCCAGCAGTGATTCGGGACAGGGCTCCTACAATGAGCAGTTCTTC. Protein sequence: CASSDSGQGSYNEQFF.